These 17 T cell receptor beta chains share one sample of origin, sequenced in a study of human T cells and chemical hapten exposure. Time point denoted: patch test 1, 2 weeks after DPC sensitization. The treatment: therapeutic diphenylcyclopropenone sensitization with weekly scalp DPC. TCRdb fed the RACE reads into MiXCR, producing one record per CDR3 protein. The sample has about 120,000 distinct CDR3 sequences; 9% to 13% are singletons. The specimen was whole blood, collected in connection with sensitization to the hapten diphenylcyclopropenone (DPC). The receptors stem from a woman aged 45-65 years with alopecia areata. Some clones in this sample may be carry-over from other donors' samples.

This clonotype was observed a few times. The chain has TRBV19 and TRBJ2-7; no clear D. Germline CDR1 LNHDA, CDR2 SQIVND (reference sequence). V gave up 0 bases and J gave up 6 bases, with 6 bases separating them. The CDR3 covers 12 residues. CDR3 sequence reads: CASSIDRSEQYF. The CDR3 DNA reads TGTGCCAGTAGTATAGATCGGAGCGAGCAGTACTTC.

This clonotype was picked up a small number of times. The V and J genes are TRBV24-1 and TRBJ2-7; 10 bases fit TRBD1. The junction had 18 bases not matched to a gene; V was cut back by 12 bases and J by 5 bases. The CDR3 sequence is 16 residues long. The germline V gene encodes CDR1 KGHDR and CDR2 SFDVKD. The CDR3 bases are TGTGCCGCCCCTTCCCGCCTTTTCGGGACAGGGGACGAGCAGTACTTC. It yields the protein CAAPSRLFGTGDEQYF.

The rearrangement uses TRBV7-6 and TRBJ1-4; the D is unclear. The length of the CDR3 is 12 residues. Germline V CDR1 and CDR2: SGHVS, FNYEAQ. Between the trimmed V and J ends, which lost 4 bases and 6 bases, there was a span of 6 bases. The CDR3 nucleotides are TGTGCCAGCAGCTCCACGGATGAAAAACTGTTTTTT. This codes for CASSSTDEKLFF.

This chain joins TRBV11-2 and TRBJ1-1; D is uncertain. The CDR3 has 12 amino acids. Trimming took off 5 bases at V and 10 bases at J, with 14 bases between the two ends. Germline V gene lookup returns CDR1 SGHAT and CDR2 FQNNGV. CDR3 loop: CASSPEAGGAFF. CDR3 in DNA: TGTGCCAGCAGCCCCGAGGCGGGAGGAGCTTTCTTT.

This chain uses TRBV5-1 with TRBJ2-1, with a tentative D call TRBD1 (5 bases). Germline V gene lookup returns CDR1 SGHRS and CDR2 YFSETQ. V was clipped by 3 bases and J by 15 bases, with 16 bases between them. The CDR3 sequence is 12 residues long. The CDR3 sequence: CASSSEDKSPFF. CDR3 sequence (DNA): TGCGCCAGCAGCTCTGAGGACAAATCTCCGTTCTTC. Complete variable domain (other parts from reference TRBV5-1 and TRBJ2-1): KAGVTQTPRYLIKTRGQQVTLSCSPISGHRSVSWYQQTPGQGLQFLFEYFSETQRNKGNFPGRFSGRQFSNSRSEMNVSTLELGDSALYLCASSSEDKSPFFGPGTRLTVL.

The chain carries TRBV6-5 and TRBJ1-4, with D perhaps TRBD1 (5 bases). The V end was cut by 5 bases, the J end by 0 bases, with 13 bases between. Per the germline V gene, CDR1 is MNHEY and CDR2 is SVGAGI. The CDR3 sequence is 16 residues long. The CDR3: CASSLAGVATNEKLFF. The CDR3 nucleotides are TGTGCCAGCAGTCTCGCGGGGGTTGCAACTAATGAAAAACTGTTTTTT.

CDR3 sequence: CASREGEETQYF. Written as DNA, the CDR3 is TGCGCCAGCAGGGAAGGGGAAGAGACCCAGTACTTC. The chain carries TRBV5-1 and TRBJ2-5; D might be TRBD1 (5 bases). Trimming took off 5 bases at V and 3 bases at J, with 8 bases between the two ends. Per the germline V gene, CDR1 is SGHRS and CDR2 is YFSETQ. There are 12 residues in the CDR3.

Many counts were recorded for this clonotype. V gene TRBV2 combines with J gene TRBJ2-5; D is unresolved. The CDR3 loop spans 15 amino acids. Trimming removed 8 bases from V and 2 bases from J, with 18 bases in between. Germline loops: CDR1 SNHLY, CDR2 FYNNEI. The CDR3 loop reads CASSGPPRGQETQYF. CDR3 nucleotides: TGTGCCAGCTCGGGTCCCCCCCGTGGGCAAGAGACCCAGTACTTC.

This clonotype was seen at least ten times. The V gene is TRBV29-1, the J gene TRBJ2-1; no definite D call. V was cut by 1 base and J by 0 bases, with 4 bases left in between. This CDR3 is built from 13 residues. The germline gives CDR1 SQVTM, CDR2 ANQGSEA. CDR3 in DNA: TGCAGCGTTGAAGGGGTCTCCTACAATGAGCAGTTCTTC. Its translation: CSVEGVSYNEQFF.

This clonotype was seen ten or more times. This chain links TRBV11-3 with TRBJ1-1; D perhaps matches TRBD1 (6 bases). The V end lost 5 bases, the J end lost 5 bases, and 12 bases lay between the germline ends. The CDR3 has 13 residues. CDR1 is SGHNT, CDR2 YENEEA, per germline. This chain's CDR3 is CASSRTGWTEAFF. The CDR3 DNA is TGTGCCAGCAGCCGAACAGGGTGGACTGAAGCTTTCTTT.

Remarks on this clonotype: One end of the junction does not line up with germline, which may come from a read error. CDR3 in amino acids: CVSSQDSGANVLTF. CDR3 in DNA: TGTGTCAGCAGCCAAGACTCTGGGGCCAACGTCCTGACTTTC. This chain joins TRBV4-2 and TRBJ2-6; D not resolved. Germline-derived CDR1 and CDR2 are LGHNA and YNFKEQ. This CDR3 has 14 residues.

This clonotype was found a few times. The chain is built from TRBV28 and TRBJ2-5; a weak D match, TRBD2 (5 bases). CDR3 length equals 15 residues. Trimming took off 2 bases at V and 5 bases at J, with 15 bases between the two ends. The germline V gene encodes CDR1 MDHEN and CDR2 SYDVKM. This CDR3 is CASSLPSVVAETQYF. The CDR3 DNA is TGTGCCAGCAGTTTACCTTCGGTGGTAGCGGAGACCCAGTACTTC.

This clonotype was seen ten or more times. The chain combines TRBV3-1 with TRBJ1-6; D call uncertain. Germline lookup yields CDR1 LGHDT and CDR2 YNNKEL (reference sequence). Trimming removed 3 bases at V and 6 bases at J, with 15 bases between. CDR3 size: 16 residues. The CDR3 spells CASSQIGRGINSPLHF. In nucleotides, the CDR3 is TGTGCCAGCAGCCAGATTGGACGGGGTATTAATTCACCCCTCCACTTT. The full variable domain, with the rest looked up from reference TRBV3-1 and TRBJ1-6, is DTAVSQTPKYLVTQMGNDKSIKCEQNLGHDTMYWYKQDSKKFLKIMFSYNNKELIINETVPNRFSPKSPDKAHLNLHINSLELGDSAVYFCASSQIGRGINSPLHFGNGTRLTVT.

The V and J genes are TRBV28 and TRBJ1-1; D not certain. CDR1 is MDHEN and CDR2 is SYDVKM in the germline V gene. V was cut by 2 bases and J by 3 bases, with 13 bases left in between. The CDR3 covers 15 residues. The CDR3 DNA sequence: TGTGCCAGCAGTTTACGGGCAGAGGTAGACACTGAAGCTTTCTTT. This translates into CASSLRAEVDTEAFF.

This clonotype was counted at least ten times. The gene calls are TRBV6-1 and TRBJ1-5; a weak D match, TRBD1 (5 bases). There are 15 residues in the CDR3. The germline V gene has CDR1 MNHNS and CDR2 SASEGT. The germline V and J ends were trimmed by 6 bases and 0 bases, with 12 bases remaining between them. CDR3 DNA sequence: TGTGCCAGCAGGGGGACGGATTATAGCAATCAGCCCCAGCATTTT. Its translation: CASRGTDYSNQPQHF.

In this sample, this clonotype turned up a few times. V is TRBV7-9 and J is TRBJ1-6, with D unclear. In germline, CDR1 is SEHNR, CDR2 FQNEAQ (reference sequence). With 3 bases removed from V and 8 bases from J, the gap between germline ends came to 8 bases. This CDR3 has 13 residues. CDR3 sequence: CASSFTGDSPLHF. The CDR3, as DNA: TGTGCCAGCAGCTTTACGGGTGATTCACCCCTCCACTTT.

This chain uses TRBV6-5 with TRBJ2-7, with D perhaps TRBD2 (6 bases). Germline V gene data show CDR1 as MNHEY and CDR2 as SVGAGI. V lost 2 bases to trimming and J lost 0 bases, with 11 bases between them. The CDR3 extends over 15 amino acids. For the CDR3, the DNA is TGTGCCAGCAGTTACGGGGACTCGTCCTCCTACGAGCAGTACTTC. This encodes CASSYGDSSSYEQYF.